Below, one T cell receptor (beta chain) is given with its context. Its antigen is not known. CDR3 length: 12 amino acids. V was pared by 5 bases and J by 5 bases, with 3 bases of the junction left unmatched. The germline gives CDR1 DFQATT, CDR2 SNEGSKA (reference sequence). The data were taken from a study of T cells in Graves' hyperthyroidism and ophthalmopathy. Study-wide background: Any treatment followed the collection of peripheral blood at initial diagnosis.

RNA transcripts gave rise to amplified TCR beta CDR3 regions. HTBI primers drove first-round RT-PCR of the TCR CDR3. Using its own MiXCR run on the multiplex PCR reads, TCRdb lists one record per CDR3 protein. The repertoire has fewer than 400,000 distinct CDR3 sequences, over 12% of them found once; the top ten carry around 30%. Notes on the study in general: Clonotypes that were expanded in thyroid above 0.001 mostly appeared in blood too.

Input material: blood. This TCR was sampled from a man aged 50-60 years with Graves' ophthalmopathy. The chain joins TRBV20-1 to TRBJ1-1; 9 positions agree with TRBD1. CDR3 sequence (DNA): TGCAGTGCTGGACAGGGGAAAACTGAAGCTTTCTTT. This gives the protein CSAGQGKTEAFF.